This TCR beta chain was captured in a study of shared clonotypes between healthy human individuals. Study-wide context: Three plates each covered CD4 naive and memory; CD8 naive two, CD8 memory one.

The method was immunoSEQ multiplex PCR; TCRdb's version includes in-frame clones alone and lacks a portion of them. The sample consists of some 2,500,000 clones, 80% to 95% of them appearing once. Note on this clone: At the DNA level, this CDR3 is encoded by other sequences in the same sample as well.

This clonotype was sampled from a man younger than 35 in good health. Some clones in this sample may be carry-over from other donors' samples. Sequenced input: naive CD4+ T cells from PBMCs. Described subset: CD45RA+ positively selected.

For the CDR3, the DNA is TGCGCCAGCAGCTTGGCCACCAGCACAGATACGCAGTATTTT. This sequence encodes CASSLATSTDTQYF. The V call is TRBV5-1, the J call TRBJ2-3, with D uncertain. From germline, CDR1 is SGHRS and CDR2 YFSETQ. The CDR3 consists of 14 residues. V was trimmed by 0 bases and J by 0 bases, leaving 5 bases between them.